This T cell receptor beta chain was retrieved from a study of vaccination and CD4 T cells after COVID-19 (dated by TCRdb to 2021 to 2024). As for the study more broadly: Every convalescent patient had a positive nasal swab PCR test for SARS-CoV-2, with mild disease in nine patients and severe disease in one. Control cultures used a CEFX viral epitope pool as positive control, an HIV-1 Nef peptide pool as negative control, or no peptide. Post-COVID blood samples from convalescent patients were collected a median of about 100 days after diagnosis, with a range of 35 to 161 days. Each participant got two doses of either the Pfizer-BioNTech BNT162b2 vaccine (n=8) or the Moderna mRNA-1273 vaccine (n=2). The convalescent cohort comprised six males and four females, including two Hispanic individuals, seven Caucasians, two Asians and one multiracial person. For stimulating the cultures, overlapping spike peptide pools were used, derived from SARS-CoV-2 as well as from the common cold coronaviruses HCoV-NL63, HCoV-OC43 and HCoV-229E. Post-vaccine blood samples were obtained a median of approximately 74 days after the second vaccine dose, with a range of about 13 to 241 days. In 10 COVID-19 convalescent patients and a handful of infection-naive healthy vaccine recipients, the spike-specific CD4+ TCR repertoire before mRNA vaccination was compared with the repertoire after mRNA vaccination.

The library was generated by PCR. TCR sequencing of DNA from cultured CD4+ T cells used the Oncomine TCR Beta short-read assay at the Johns Hopkins FTIC core. Genomic DNA was extracted from the cultured CD4+ T cells with the QIAamp micro DNA kit. The Oncomine TCR Beta libraries from cultured CD4+ T cells were pooled using unique dual indexes and then sequenced on an Illumina iSeq 100. Under the source paper's analysis protocol: Non-productive sequences were removed, and CDR3s not starting with C, not ending with F or W, or shorter than 7 amino acids were discarded. Antigen-specific clonotypes were identified with the MANAFEST web application by comparing peptide-stimulated wells with reference and other culture wells. To be called positive, a clone needed an FDR below 0.05, an odds ratio above 5, and a productive frequency above 0.1% in at least two of three replicate wells. Clonotypes that were significantly expanded in both SARS-CoV-2 spike wells and at least one common cold coronavirus spike condition were defined as cross-reactive. Using R version 3.6.1, CDR3 homology was evaluated through Levenshtein distances (stringdist) along with unrooted phylogenetic trees (ape). Using fastp trimming at Q25 and MiXCR clonotype assembly, TCRdb reanalyzed the public sequencing data and kept in-frame beta chains. Each entry is one CDR3 protein sequence, shown with its most common DNA and genes. The V and J calls shown here were made by TCRdb, not taken from the authors' results. The sample yields some 18,000 distinct CDR3 sequences; 50% were counted once. In total, the top ten clones hold 6.5% of the sample.

In the paper's terms, the treatment or condition label means: approximately 9-day PBMC culture with coronavirus spike peptide pools or control peptides (ViraFEST assay). The ViraFEST assay was used in the study, in which antigen-specific T cells were expanded with peptide pools and expanded clonotypes were subsequently identified by TCR sequencing. Positive SARS-CoV-2 PCR tests in the convalescent patients dated from March to December 2020, before Alpha, Beta and Delta variants emerged in the United States. Each well held around 2.1 million PBMCs cultured with about 9.8 ug/ml peptide pools in IMDM containing around 4.5% human AB serum and roughly 10 IU/ml IL-2. Half of the culture medium was replaced with fresh IL-2-containing medium on days 3 and 7. After roughly 11 days of culture, CD4+ T cells were isolated by negative selection with the EasySep CD4+ T cell isolation kit. PBMCs were separated from whole blood using Ficoll-Paque Plus gradient centrifugation and then either used fresh or cryopreserved at -140C. Triplicate wells were generally used for each culture condition.

A note on this clonotype: Its cognate antigen has yet to be identified. No much larger clone is present one base from it, and per-base qualities are unavailable.

The CDR3 spans 13 residues, from the cysteine through the phenylalanine. Only the CDR3 DNA is retained, 39 bases long and in frame from the first base. CDR1 and CDR2 were assigned from the germline V gene (reference sequence) as LNHNV and YYDKDF. After removal of 1 base from V and 5 bases from J, the junction retains 0 bases not matched to a gene. What the work shows at the level of the full study, not this receptor alone: The number of convalescent patients in the study was relatively small, and the study did not examine early timepoints following natural infection. Among convalescent patients, a median roughly 90% of the SARS-CoV-2-reactive clones seen after vaccination appeared only after vaccination, which suggests priming specific to the vaccine. Of the vaccine-specific clones in convalescent patients, 304 of 307, or nearly all, reacted only to SARS-CoV-2 spike and did not cross-react with common cold coronaviruses. An increase in the median number of SARS-CoV-2-reactive clonotypes from around 20 after infection to some 40 after vaccination was observed, but the change was not found to be significant.

The chain employs TRBV15 and TRBJ2-5; 8 central nucleotides agree with TRBD1. What was sequenced was CD4+ T cells from blood, cultured in vitro. The clonotype originates from a human donor who had recovered from COVID-19. The CDR3 region: CATSRGQGETQYF. DNA sequence: TGTGCCACCAGCAGAGGACAGGGGGAGACCCAGTACTTC.